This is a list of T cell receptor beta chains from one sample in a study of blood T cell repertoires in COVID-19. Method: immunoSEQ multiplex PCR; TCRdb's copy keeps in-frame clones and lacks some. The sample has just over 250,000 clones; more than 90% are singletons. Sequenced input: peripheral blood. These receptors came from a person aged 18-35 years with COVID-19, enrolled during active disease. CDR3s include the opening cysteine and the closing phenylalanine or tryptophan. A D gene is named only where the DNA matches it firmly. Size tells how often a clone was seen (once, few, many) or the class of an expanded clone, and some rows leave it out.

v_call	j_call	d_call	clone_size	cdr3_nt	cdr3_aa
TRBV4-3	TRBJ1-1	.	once	TGCGCCAGCAGCCAAGTACGGGAGAACACTGAAGCTTTCTTT	CASSQVRENTEAFF
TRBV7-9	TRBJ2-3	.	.	TGTGCCAGCAGCTCTCTGACAGAGCTCACAGATACGCAGTATTTT	CASSSLTELTDTQYF
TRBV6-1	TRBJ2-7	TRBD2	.	TGTGCCAGCAGTGAAATCGGGGGGACTAGGCACTCCTTC	CASSEIGGTRHSF
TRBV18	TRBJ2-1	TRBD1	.	TGTGCCAGCAGCCGACAGGGGGCGCAAGGGCAGTTCTTC	CASSRQGAQGQFF
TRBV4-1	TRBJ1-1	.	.	TGCGCCAGCAGCTACACAACGGCAGACGAGGTGAGGGAAGCTTTCTTT	CASSYTTADEVREAFF
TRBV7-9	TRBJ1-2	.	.	TGTGCCAGCAGCCCGTCTACAGGGAGCTACACCTTC	CASSPSTGSYTF
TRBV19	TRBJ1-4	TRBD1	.	TGTGCCAGTAAGGGACAGTTGAATGAAAAACTGTTTTTT	CASKGQLNEKLFF
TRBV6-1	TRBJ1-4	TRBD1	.	TGTGCCAGCAGTGACGGACAGGGGGCCAGGACTAATGAAAAACTGTTTTTT	CASSDGQGARTNEKLFF
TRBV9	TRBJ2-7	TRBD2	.	TGTGCCAGCAGCCCCCTAGCGGGAGGGCCCTACGAGCAGTACTTC	CASSPLAGGPYEQYF
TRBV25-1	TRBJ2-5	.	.	TGTGCCAGCAGTGAGTTAGGAGGGGGCGCGGAGACCCAGTACTTC	CASSELGGGAETQYF
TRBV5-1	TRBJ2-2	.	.	TGCGCCAGCAGCTCGAGACAGCCACCCGGGGAGCTGTTTTTT	CASSSRQPPGELFF
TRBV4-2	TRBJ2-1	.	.	TGTGCCAGCAGCCAAGATTCTAGCCAGGGAGGCAATGAGCAGTTCTTC	CASSQDSSQGGNEQFF
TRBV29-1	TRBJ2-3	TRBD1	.	TGCAGCGTTGGAGGGACAGGGATGACAGATACGCAGTATTTT	CSVGGTGMTDTQYF
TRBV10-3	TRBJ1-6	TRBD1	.	TGTGCCATCAGTGATGGACAGGGGAATTCACCCCTCCACTTT	CAISDGQGNSPLHF
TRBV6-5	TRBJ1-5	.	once	TGTGCCAGCAGTTACCTGGCAGGGGGCAATCAGCCCCAGCATTTT	CASSYLAGGNQPQHF
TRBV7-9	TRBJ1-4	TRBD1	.	TGTGCCAGCAGCCCTCGACAGGGAACTAATGAAAAACTGTTTTTT	CASSPRQGTNEKLFF
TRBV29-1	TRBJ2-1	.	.	TGCAGCGTTGAAGAATTCGACAGGGGAGGAGGGGACTACCCCTACAATGAGCAGTTCTTC	CSVEEFDRGGGDYPYNEQFF
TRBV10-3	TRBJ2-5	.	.	TGTGCCATCAGTGTTCGCCCGGTACCGGGTCAGACGGAAGAGACCCAGTACTTC	CAISVRPVPGQTEETQYF
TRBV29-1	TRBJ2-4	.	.	TGCAGCGTAGTTACAGGGAACGAAAACATTCAGTACTTC	CSVVTGNENIQYF
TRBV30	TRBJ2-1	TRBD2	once	TGTGCCTGGAGGCCCTCTAATAGCGGGCCCTACAATGAGCAGTTCTTC	CAWRPSNSGPYNEQFF
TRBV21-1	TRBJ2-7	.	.	TGTGCCAGCAGCAAAGAGCGCCCCCAGGACAGGGGGAGGTACGAGCAGTACTTC	CASSKERPQDRGRYEQYF
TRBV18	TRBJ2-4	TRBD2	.	TGTGCCAGCTCACCAGCTAGCGGGAGCGGTATAAACATTCAGTACTTC	CASSPASGSGINIQYF
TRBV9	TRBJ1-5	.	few	TGTGCCAGCAGCGCCGCGGAGGGCTGGAATCAGCCCCAGCATTTT	CASSAAEGWNQPQHF
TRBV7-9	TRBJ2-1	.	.	TGTGCCAGCAGCTTAGTAGCTAGCAATGAGCAGTTCTTC	CASSLVASNEQFF
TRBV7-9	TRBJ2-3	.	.	TGTGCCAGCAGTTTGACAAATCCCACAGATACGCAGTATTTT	CASSLTNPTDTQYF
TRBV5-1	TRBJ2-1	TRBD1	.	TGCGCCAGCAGCTCTGGGACAGGGGGACTAAAAAGCTCCTACAATGAGCAGTTCTTC	CASSSGTGGLKSSYNEQFF
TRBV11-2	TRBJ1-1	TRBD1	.	TGTGCCAGCAGTGAGGGACAGGGCAACACTGAAGCTTTCTTT	CASSEGQGNTEAFF
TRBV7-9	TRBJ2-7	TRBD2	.	TGTGCCAGCAGCCCCCGGGGGACTAGCGGAGGCTCCGAGCAGTACTTC	CASSPRGTSGGSEQYF
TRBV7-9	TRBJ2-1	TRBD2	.	TGTGCCAGCAGCTTACTGACTAGCCTCAATGAGCAGTTCTTC	CASSLLTSLNEQFF
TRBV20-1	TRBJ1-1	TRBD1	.	TGCAGTGCTTCCGGGACAGCTGAAGCTTTCTTT	CSASGTAEAFF
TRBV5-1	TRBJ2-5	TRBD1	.	TGCGCCAGCAGCTTTGGGACAGCACAAGAGACCCAGTACTTC	CASSFGTAQETQYF
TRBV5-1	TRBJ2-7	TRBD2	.	TGCGCCAGCAGCCCTAGCGGTTCTTCGGGGGAGCAGTACTTC	CASSPSGSSGEQYF
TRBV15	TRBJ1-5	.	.	TGTGCCACCAGCAGAGAGAGGGCAGGACATCAGCCCCAGCATTTT	CATSRERAGHQPQHF
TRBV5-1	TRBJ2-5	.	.	TGCGCCAGCAAACCGGGACAAGCACAAGGAACCCAGTACTTC	CASKPGQAQGTQYF
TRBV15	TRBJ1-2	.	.	TGTGCCACCAGCAGAGGGACAAACTATGGCTACACCTTC	CATSRGTNYGYTF
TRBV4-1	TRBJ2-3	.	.	TGCGCCAGCAGCCAAGGTCGAGGACTTAGCACAGATACGCAGTATTTT	CASSQGRGLSTDTQYF
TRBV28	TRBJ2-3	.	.	TGTGCCAGCGGTCTAGGAGATACGCAGTATTTT	CASGLGDTQYF
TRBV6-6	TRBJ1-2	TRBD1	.	TGTGCCAGCAGCCGTGGACAGGGAAAATTGGATGGCTACACCTTC	CASSRGQGKLDGYTF